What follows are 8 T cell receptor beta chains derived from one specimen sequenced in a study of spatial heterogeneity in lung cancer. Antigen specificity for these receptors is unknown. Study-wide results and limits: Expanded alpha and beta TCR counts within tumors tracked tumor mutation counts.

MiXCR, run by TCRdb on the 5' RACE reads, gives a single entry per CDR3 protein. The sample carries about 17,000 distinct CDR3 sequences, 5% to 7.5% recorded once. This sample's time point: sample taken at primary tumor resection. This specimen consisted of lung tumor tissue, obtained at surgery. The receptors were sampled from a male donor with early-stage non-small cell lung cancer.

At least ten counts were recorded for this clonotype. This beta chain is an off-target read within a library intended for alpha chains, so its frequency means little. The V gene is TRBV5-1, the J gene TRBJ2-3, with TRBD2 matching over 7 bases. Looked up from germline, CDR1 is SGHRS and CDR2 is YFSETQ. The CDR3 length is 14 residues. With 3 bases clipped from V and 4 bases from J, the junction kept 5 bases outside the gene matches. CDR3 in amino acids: CASSSGLVSDTQYF. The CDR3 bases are TGCGCCAGCAGCTCCGGACTAGTGTCAGATACGCAGTATTTT.

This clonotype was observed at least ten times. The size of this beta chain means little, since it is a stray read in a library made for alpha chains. The CDR3 loop reads CSAPQAGGLSGANVLTF. CDR3 DNA sequence: TGCAGTGCCCCTCAGGCGGGAGGTCTCTCTGGGGCCAACGTCCTGACTTTC. J is TRBJ2-6 and V is TRBV20-1; 8 positions agree with TRBD2. The CDR3 runs to 17 residues. In germline, CDR1 is DFQATT, CDR2 SNEGSKA (reference sequence). J gave up 0 bases and V 6 bases, and 10 bases lay outside the gene matches.

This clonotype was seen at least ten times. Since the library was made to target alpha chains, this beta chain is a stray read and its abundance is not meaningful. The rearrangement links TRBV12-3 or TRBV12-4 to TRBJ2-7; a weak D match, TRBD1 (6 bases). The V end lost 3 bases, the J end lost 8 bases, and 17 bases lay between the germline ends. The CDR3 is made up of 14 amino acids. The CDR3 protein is CASSFEGETRKQYF. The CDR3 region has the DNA TGTGCCAGCAGTTTCGAGGGGGAAACGAGGAAGCAGTACTTC.

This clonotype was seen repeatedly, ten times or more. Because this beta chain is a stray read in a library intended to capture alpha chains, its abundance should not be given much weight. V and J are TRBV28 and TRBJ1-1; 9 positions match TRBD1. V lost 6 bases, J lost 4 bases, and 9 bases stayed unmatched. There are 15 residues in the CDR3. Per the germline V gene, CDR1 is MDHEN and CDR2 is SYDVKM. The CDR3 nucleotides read TGTGCCAGCAGACCTCGACAGGGGGAGGCCACTGAAGCTTTCTTT. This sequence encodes CASRPRQGEATEAFF.

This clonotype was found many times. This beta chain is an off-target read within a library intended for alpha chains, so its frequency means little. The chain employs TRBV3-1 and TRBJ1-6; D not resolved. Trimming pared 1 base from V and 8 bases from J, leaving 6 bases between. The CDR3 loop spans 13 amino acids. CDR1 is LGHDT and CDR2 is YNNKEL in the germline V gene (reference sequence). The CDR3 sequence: CASSQGRDSPLHF. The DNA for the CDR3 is TGTGCCAGCAGCCAAGGGAGGGATTCACCCCTCCACTTT. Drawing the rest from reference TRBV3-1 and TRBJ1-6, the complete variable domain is DTAVSQTPKYLVTQMGNDKSIKCEQNLGHDTMYWYKQDSKKFLKIMFSYNNKELIINETVPNRFSPKSPDKAHLNLHINSLELGDSAVYFCASSQGRDSPLHFGNGTRLTVT.

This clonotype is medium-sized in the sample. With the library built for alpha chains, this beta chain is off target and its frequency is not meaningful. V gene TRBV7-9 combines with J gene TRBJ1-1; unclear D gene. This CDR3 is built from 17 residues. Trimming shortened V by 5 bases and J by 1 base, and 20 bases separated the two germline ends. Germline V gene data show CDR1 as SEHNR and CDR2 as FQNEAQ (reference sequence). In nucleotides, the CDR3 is TGTGCCAGCAGCCCACCGAAGGCCCTCGCAAAGAACACTGAAGCTTTCTTT. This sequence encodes CASSPPKALAKNTEAFF. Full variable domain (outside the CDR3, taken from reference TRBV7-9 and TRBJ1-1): DTGVSQNPRHKITKRGQNVTFRCDPISEHNRLYWYRQTLGQGPEFLTYFQNEAQLEKSRLLSDRFSAERPKGSFSTLEIQRTEQGDSAMYLCASSPPKALAKNTEAFFGQGTRLTVV.

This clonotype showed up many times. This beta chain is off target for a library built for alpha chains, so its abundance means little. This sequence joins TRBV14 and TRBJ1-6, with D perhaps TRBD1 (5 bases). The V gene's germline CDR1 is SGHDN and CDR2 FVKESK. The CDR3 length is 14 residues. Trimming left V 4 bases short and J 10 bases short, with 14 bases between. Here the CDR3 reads CASSPWGSFSPLHF. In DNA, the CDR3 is TGTGCCAGCAGCCCCTGGGGGAGTTTCTCACCCCTCCACTTT.

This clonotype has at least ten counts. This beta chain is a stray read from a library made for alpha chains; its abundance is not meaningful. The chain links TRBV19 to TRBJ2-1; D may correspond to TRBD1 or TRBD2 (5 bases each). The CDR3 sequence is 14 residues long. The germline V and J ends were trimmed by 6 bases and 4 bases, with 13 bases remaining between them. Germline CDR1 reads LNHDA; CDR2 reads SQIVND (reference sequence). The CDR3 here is CASRGVRFYNEQFF. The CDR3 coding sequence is TGTGCCAGTAGGGGGGTGCGGTTTTACAATGAGCAGTTCTTC. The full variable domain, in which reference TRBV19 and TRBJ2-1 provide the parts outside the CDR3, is DGGITQSPKYLFRKEGQNVTLSCEQNLNHDAMYWYRQDPGQGLRLIYYSQIVNDFQKGDIAEGYSVSREKKESFPLTVTSAQKNPTAFYLCASRGVRFYNEQFFGPGTRLTVL.